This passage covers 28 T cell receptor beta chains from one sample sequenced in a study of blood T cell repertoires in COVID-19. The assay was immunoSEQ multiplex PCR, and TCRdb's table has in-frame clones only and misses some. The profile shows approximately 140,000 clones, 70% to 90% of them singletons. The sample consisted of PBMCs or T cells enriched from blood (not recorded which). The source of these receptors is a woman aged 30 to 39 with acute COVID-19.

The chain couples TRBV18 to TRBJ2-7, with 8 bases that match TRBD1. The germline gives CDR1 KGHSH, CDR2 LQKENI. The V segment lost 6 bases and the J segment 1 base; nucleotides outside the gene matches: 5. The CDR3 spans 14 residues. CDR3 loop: CASSPGQESYEQYF. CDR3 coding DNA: TGTGCCAGCTCTCCGGGACAGGAGTCCTACGAGCAGTACTTC. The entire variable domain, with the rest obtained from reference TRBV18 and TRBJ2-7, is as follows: NAGVMQNPRHLVRRRGQEARLRCSPMKGHSHVYWYRQLPEEGLKFMVYLQKENIIDESGMPKERFSAEFPKEGPSILRIQQVVRGDSAAYFCASSPGQESYEQYFGPGTRLTVT.

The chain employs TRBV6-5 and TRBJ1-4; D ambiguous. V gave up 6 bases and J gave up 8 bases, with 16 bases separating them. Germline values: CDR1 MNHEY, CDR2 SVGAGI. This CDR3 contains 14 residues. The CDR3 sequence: CASRIEALWEKLFF. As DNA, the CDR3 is TGTGCCAGCAGGATAGAGGCCTTATGGGAAAAACTGTTTTTT.

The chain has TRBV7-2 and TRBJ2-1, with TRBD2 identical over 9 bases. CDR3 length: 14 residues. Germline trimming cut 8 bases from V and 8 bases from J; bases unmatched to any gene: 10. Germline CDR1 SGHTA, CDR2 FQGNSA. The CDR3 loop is CASSTSGQRDEQFF. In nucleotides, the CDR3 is TGTGCCAGCTCGACTAGCGGCCAACGCGATGAGCAGTTCTTC.

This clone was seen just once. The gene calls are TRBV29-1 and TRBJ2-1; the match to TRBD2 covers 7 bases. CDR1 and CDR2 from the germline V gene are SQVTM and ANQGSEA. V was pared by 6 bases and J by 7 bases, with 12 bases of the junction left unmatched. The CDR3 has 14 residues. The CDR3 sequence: CSVDNGRSDNEQFF. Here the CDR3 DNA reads TGCAGCGTCGACAACGGGAGGTCGGATAATGAGCAGTTCTTC.

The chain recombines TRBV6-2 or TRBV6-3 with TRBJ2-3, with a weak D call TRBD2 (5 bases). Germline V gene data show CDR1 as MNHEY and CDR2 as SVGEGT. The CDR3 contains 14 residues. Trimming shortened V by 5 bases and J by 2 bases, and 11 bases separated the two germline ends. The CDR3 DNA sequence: TGTGCCAGCAGTAGACGGGGTTCCACAGATACGCAGTATTTT. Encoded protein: CASSRRGSTDTQYF.

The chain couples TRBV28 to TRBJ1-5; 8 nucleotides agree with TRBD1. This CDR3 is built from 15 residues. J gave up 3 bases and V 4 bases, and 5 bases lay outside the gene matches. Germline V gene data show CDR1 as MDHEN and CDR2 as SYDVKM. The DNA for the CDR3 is TGTGCCAGCAGTTCCCCACAGGGGGACAATCAGCCCCAGCATTTT. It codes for CASSSPQGDNQPQHF.

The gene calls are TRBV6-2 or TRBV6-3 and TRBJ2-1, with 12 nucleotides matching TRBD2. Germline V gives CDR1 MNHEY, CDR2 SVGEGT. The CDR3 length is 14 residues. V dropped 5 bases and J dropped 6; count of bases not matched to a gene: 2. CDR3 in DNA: TGTGCCAGCAGTGGACTAGCGGGAAGCAATGAGCAGTTCTTC. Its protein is CASSGLAGSNEQFF.

CDR3 nucleotides: TGTGCCAGCAGCCAAGAAGGACTAGCGTACGCGAACACCGGGGAGCTGTTTTTT. Its translation: CASSQEGLAYANTGELFF. The chain is built from TRBV4-2 and TRBJ2-2; 9 bases match TRBD2. The germline V gene encodes CDR1 LGHNA and CDR2 YNFKEQ. The CDR3 loop spans 18 amino acids. V lost 0 bases, J lost 0 bases, and 5 bases stayed unmatched.

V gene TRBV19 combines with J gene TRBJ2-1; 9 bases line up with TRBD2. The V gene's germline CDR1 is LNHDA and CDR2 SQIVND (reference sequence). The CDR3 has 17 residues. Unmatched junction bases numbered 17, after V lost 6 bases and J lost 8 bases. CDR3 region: CASSLTSGRRDDYEQFF. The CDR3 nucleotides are TGTGCCAGTAGCCTGACTAGCGGACGGCGTGATGACTATGAGCAGTTCTTC.

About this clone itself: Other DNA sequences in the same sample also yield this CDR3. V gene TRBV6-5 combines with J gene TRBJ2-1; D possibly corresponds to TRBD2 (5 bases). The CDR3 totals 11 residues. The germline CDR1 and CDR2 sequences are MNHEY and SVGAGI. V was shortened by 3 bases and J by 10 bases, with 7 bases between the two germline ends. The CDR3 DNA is TGTGCCAGCAGTTATGGGAGAGAGCAGTTCTTC. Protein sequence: CASSYGREQFF.

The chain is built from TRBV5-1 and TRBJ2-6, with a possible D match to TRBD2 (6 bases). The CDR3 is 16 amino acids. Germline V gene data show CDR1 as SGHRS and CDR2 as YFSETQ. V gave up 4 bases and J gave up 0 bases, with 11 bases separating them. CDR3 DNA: TGCGCCAGCAGCCCGGAGGGTAACTCTGGGGCCAACGTCCTGACTTTC. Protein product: CASSPEGNSGANVLTF. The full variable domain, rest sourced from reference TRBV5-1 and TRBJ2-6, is KAGVTQTPRYLIKTRGQQVTLSCSPISGHRSVSWYQQTPGQGLQFLFEYFSETQRNKGNFPGRFSGRQFSNSRSEMNVSTLELGDSALYLCASSPEGNSGANVLTFGAGSRLTVL.

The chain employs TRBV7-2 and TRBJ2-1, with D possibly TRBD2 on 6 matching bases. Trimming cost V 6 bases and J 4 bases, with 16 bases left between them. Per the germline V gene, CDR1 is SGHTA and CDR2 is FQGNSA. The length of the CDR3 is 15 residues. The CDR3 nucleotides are TGTGCCAGCAGGGGATCTAGCGATACGTACAATGAGCAGTTCTTC. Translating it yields CASRGSSDTYNEQFF.

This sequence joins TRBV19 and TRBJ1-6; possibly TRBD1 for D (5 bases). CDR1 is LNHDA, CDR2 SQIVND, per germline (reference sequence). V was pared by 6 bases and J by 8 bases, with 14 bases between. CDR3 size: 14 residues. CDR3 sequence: CASSWDPGDSPLHF. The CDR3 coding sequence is TGTGCCAGTAGCTGGGACCCGGGGGATTCACCCCTCCACTTT.

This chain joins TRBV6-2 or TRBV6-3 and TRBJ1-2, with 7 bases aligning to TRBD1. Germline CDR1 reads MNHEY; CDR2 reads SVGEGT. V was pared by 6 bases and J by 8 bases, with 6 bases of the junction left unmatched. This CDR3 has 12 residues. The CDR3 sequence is CASSDRVEGYTF. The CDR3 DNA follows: TGTGCCAGCAGCGACAGGGTCGAAGGCTACACCTTC.

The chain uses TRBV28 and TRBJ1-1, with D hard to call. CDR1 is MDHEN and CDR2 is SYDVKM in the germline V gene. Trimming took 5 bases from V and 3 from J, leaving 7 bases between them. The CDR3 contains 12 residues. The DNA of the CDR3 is TGTGCCAGCAGTCCCCAGGACACTGAAGCTTTCTTT. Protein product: CASSPQDTEAFF.

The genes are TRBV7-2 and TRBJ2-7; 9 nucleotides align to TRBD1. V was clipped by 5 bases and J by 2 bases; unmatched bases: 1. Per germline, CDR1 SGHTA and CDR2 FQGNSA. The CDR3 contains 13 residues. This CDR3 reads CASSHRGPYEQYF. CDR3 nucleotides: TGTGCCAGCAGCCACAGGGGGCCCTACGAGCAGTACTTC.

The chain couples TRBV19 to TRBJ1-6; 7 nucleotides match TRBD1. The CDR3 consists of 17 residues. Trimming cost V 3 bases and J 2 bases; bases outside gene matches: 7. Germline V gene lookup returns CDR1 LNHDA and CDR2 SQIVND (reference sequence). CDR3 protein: CASSMKLGQTYNSPLHF. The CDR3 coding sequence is TGTGCCAGTAGTATGAAATTGGGACAGACCTATAATTCACCCCTCCACTTT.

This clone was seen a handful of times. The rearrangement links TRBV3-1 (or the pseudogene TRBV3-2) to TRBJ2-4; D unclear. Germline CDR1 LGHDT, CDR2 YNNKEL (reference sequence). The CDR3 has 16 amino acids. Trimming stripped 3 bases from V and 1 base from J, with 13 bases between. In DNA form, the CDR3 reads TGTGCCAGCAGCCAGTCTTTTGTGTCGGCCAAAAACATTCAGTACTTC. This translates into CASSQSFVSAKNIQYF.

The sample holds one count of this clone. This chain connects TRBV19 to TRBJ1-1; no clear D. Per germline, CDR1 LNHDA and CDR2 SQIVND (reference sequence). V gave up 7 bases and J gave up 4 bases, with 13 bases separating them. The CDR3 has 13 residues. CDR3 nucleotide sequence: TGTGCCAGTACGACTGACCTCGCCACTGAAGCTTTCTTT. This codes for CASTTDLATEAFF.

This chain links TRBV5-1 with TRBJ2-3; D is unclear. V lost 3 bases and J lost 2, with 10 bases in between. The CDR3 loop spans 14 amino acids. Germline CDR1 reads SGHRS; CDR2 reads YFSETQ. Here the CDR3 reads CASSSHFSTDTQYF. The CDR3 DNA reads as TGCGCCAGCAGCTCACATTTTTCCACAGATACGCAGTATTTT.

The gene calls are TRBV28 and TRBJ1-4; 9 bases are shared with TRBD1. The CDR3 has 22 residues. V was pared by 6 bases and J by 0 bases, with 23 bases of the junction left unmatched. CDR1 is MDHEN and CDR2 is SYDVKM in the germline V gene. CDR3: CASSSGTGNRYSLPTTNEKLFF. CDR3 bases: TGTGCCAGCAGCTCCGGGACAGGGAACCGTTACAGTCTCCCCACAACTAATGAAAAACTGTTTTTT.

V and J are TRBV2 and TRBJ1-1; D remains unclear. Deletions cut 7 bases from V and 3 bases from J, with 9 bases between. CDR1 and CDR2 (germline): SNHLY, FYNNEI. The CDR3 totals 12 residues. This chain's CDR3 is CASKDGDTEAFF. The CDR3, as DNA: TGTGCCAGCAAGGACGGGGACACTGAAGCTTTCTTT.

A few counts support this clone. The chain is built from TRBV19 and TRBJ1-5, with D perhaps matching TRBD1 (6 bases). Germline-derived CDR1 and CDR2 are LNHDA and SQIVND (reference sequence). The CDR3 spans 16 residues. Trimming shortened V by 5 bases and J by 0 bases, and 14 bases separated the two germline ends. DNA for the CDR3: TGTGCCAGTAGTCTATACGCGGACAGTAGCAATCAGCCCCAGCATTTT. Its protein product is CASSLYADSSNQPQHF. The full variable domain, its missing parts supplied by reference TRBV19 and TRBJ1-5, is DGGITQSPKYLFRKEGQNVTLSCEQNLNHDAMYWYRQDPGQGLRLIYYSQIVNDFQKGDIAEGYSVSREKKESFPLTVTSAQKNPTAFYLCASSLYADSSNQPQHFGDGTRLSIL.

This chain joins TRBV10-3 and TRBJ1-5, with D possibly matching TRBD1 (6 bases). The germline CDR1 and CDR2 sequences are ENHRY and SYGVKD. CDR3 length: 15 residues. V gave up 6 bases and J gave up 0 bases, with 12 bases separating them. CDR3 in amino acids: CAIRQTGNSNQPQHF. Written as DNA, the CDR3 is TGTGCCATCAGACAGACAGGAAATAGCAATCAGCCCCAGCATTTT.

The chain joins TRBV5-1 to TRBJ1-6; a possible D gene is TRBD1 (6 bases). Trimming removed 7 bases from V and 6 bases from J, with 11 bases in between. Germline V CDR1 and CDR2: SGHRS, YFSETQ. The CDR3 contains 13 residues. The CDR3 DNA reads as TGCGCCAGCGGGGACATGGCTAATTCACCCCTCCACTTT. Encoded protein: CASGDMANSPLHF.

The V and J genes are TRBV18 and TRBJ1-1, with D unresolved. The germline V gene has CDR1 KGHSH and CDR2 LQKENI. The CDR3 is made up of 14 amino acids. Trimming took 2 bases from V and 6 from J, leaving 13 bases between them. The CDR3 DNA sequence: TGTGCCAGCTCACCATTGGGGTTGGAGGCTGAAGCTTTCTTT. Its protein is CASSPLGLEAEAFF.

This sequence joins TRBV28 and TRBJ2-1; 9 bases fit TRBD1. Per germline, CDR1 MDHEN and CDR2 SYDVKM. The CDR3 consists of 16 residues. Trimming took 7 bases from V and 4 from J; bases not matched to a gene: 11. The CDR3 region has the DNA TGTGCCAGCAACTCACAGGGGGCCAAAGGATACAATGAGCAGTTCTTC. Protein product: CASNSQGAKGYNEQFF.

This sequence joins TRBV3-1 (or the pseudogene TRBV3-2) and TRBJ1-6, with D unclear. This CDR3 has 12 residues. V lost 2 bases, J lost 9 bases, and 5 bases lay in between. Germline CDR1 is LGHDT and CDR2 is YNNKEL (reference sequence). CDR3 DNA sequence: TGTGCCAGCAGCCAACCGGGTTCACCCCTCCACTTT. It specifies CASSQPGSPLHF.